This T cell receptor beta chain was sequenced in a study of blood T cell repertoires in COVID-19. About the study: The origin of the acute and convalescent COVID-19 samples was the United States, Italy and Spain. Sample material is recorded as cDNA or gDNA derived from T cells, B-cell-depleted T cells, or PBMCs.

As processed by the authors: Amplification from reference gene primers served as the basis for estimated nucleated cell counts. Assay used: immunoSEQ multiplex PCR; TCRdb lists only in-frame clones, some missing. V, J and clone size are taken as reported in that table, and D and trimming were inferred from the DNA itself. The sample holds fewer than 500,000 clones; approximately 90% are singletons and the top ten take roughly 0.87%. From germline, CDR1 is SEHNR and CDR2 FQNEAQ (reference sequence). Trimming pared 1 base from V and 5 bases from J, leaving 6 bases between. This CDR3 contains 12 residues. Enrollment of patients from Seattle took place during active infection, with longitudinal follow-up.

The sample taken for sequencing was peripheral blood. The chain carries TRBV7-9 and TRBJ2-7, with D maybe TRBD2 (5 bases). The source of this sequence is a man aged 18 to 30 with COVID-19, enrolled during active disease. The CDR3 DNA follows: TGTGCCAGCAGCTTAGGTAGCGACGAGCAGTACTTC. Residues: CASSLGSDEQYF.